This T cell receptor (beta chain) came from a study of T cells after yellow fever vaccination. This clonotype was seen at least ten times. In TCRdb, the 5' RACE reads were re-called with MiXCR into one record per CDR3 protein. The sample comprises 250,000 or so distinct CDR3 sequences, about 3.7% of which are singletons, and 15% to 20% rests with the top ten. This sequence originates from a man aged 18 to 29 who received the YFV17D yellow fever vaccine. Material: PBMCs, obtained 15 days after the yellow fever booster vaccination.

CDR3 protein: CASGPGQGVNTEAFF. The CDR3 region has the DNA TGTGCTAGTGGCCCCGGACAGGGTGTGAACACTGAAGCTTTCTTT. This chain links TRBV12-5 with TRBJ1-1, with 8 positions matching TRBD1. This CDR3 contains 15 residues. V shed 6 bases and J 0 bases; nucleotides not matched to a gene: 6. Germline values: CDR1 LGHNT, CDR2 FRNRAP.